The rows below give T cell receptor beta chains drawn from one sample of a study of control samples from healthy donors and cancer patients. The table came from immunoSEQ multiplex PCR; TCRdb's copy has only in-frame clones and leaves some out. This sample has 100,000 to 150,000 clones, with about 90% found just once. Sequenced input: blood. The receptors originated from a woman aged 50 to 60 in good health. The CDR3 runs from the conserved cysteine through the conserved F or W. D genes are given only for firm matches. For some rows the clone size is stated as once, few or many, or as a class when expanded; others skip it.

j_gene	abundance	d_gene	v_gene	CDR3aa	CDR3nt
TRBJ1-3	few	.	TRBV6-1	CASSEARGIVGNTIYF	TGTGCCAGCAGTGAAGCTCGGGGAATAGTTGGAAACACCATATATTTT
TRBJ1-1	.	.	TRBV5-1	CASSLFSEANTEAFF	TGCGCCAGCAGCTTGTTCTCAGAGGCGAACACTGAAGCTTTCTTT
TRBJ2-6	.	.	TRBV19	CASSPRVAGANVLTF	TGTGCCAGTAGTCCCCGGGTGGCTGGGGCCAACGTCCTGACTTTC
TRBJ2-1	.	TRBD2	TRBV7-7	CASSLAGHSNEQFF	TGTGCTAGCAGCTTAGCGGGACATTCAAATGAGCAGTTCTTC
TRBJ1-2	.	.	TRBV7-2	CASSLDRFDYTF	TGTGCCAGCAGCTTAGACAGGTTCGACTACACCTTC
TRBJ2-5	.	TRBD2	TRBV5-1	CASSGTSGNQETQYF	TGCGCCAGCTCCGGGACTAGCGGGAACCAAGAGACCCAGTACTTC
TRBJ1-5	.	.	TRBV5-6	CASSLGAAAQHF	TGTGCCAGCAGCTTGGGCGCCGCTGCCCAGCATTTT
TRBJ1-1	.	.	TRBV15	CATSRDVVGGLKAFF	TGTGCCACCAGCAGAGATGTAGTTGGGGGCCTTAAAGCTTTCTTT
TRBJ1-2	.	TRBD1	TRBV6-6	CASRLPGQGGGYGYTF	TGTGCCAGCAGACTCCCGGGACAGGGCGGAGGTTATGGCTACACCTTC
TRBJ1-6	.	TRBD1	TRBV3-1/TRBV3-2	CASAFLDRGPNSPLHF	TGTGCCAGCGCTTTTCTCGACAGGGGGCCGAATTCACCCCTCCACTTT
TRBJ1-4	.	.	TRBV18	CASSPQVTLGEKLFF	TGTGCCAGCTCACCTCAGGTCACCCTGGGTGAAAAACTGTTTTTT
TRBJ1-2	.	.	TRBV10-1	CASSESTDYGYTF	TGCGCCAGCAGTGAGTCGACAGACTATGGCTACACCTTC
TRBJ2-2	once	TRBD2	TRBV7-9	CASTPVRPSGRSTGELFF	TGTGCCAGCACCCCAGTCCGGCCTAGCGGGAGAAGTACCGGGGAGCTGTTTTTT
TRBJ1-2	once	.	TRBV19	CASSIPGNYGYTF	TGTGCCAGTAGTATACCAGGGAACTATGGCTACACCTTC
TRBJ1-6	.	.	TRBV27	CASRTPGMRSPLHF	TGTGCCAGCAGGACCCCAGGGATGCGTTCACCCCTCCACTTT
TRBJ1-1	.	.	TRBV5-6	CASTAENTEAFF	TGTGCCAGCACTGCAGAGAACACTGAAGCTTTCTTT
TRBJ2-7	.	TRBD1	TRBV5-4	CASSLGQGRLEQYF	TGTGCCAGCAGCTTGGGACAGGGAAGGCTCGAGCAGTACTTC
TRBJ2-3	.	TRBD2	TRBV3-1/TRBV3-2	CASSLTSGSTDTQYF	TGTGCCAGCAGCCTGACTAGCGGTAGCACAGATACGCAGTATTTT
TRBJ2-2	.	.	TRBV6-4	CASSDGGHTGELFF	TGTGCCAGCAGTGACGGGGGGCACACCGGGGAGCTGTTTTTT
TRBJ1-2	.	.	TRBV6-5	CASSRIGGGPYGYTF	TGTGCCAGCAGCCGAATTGGGGGGGGCCCCTATGGCTACACCTTC
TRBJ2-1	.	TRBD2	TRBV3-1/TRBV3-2	CASSQFMTSGGEQFF	TGTGCCAGCAGCCAATTTATGACTAGCGGGGGGGAGCAGTTCTTC
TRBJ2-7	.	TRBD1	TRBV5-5	CASSLGDRVVYEQYF	TGTGCCAGCAGCTTAGGGGACAGGGTCGTCTACGAGCAGTACTTC
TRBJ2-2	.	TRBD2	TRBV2	CASKRETNTGELFF	TGTGCTAGTAAGCGGGAGACGAACACCGGGGAGCTGTTTTTT
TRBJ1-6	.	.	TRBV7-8	CASSVSPGRGYDSPLHF	TGTGCCAGCAGCGTATCCCCGGGGAGGGGTTATGATTCACCCCTCCACTTT
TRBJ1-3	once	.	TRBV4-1	CASSQDPGANHRSIYF	TGCGCCAGCAGCCAAGATCCAGGGGCTAATCACCGATCCATATATTTT
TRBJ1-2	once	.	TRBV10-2	CASGAGNYGYTF	TGCGCCAGCGGGGCAGGGAACTATGGCTACACCTTC
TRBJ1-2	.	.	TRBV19	CASTRSRRIDYGYTF	TGTGCCAGTACCCGGTCCAGGAGGATTGACTATGGCTACACCTTC
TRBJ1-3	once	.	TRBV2	CASSEGGVGNTIYF	TGTGCCAGCAGTGAAGGAGGGGTTGGAAACACCATATATTTT
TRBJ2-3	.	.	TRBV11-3	CASSSTGDQADTQYF	TGTGCCAGCAGCTCTACCGGGGACCAGGCAGATACGCAGTATTTT
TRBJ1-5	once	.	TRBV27	CASNPPGPHNQPQHF	TGTGCCAGCAACCCACCGGGACCCCACAATCAGCCCCAGCATTTT
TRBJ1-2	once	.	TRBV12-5	CASGLGDRVYGYTF	TGTGCTAGTGGTTTGGGAGACAGAGTCTATGGCTACACCTTC
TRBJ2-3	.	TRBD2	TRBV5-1	CASSVTSGGAGRGTDTQYF	TGCGCCAGCAGCGTCACTAGCGGGGGGGCCGGGCGAGGCACAGATACGCAGTATTTT
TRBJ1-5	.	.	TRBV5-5	CASSLGSGGNQPQHF	TGTGCCAGCAGCTTGGGGTCAGGGGGCAATCAGCCCCAGCATTTT
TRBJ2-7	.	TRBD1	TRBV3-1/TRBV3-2	CASSTTGGVYEQYF	TGTGCCAGCAGCACGACAGGGGGCGTCTACGAGCAGTACTTC
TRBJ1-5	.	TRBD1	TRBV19	CASSGGGQENQPQHF	TGTGCCAGTAGCGGGGGGGGACAGGAAAATCAGCCCCAGCATTTT
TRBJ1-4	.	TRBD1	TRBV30	CAWSQGAGEKLFF	TGTGCCTGGTCCCAGGGGGCCGGTGAAAAACTGTTTTTT
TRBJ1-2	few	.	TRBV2	CASSEGRGLYGYTF	TGTGCCAGCAGTGAAGGAAGAGGCCTCTATGGCTACACCTTC
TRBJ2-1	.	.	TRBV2	CASSVTNEQFF	TGTGCCAGCAGTGTTACGAATGAGCAGTTCTTC
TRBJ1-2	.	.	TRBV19	CASSIDWANNYGYTF	TGTGCCAGTAGTATAGATTGGGCAAATAACTATGGCTACACCTTC
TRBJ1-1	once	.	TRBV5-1	CASSFRVVGNPTTEAFF	TGCGCCAGCAGCTTCCGCGTTGTAGGGAATCCAACGACTGAAGCTTTCTTT
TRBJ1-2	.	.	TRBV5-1	CASSLDGDYGYTF	TGCGCCAGCAGCCTAGACGGTGACTATGGCTACACCTTC
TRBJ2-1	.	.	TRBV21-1	CASSKGGTSILGEQFF	TGTGCCAGCAGCAAAGGAGGTACTAGTATCCTAGGTGAGCAGTTCTTC
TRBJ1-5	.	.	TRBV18	CASSPPGLANQPQHF	TGTGCCAGCTCACCACCGGGCTTAGCCAATCAGCCCCAGCATTTT
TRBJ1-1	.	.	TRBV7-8	CASSSTGGGYAEAFF	TGTGCCAGCAGCTCAACCGGTGGGGGTTACGCTGAAGCTTTCTTT
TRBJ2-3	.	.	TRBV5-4	CASSHPGANEDTQYF	TGTGCCAGCTCCCACCCTGGGGCAAATGAAGATACGCAGTATTTT
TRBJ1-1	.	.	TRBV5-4	CASSSALGMNTEAFF	TGTGCCAGCAGCTCGGCCCTCGGCATGAACACTGAAGCTTTCTTT
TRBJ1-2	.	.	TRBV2	CASRGRFDYGYTF	TGTGCCAGCAGGGGGCGCTTCGACTATGGCTACACCTTC
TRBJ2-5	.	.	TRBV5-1	CASSPLVTAQETQYF	TGCGCCAGCAGCCCTCTTGTGACAGCACAAGAGACCCAGTACTTC
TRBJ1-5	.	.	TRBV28	CASSLPGRLETQHF	TGTGCCAGCAGTTTACCGGGACGCCTTGAGACCCAGCATTTT
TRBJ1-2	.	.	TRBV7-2	CASSLDGALWGGYTF	TGTGCCAGCAGCTTAGATGGCGCCCTATGGGGTGGCTACACCTTC
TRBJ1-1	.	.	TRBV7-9	CASSYPGGNTEAFF	TGTGCCAGCTCATACCCAGGAGGGAACACTGAAGCTTTCTTT
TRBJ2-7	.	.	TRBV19	CASSRAQGNILEQYF	TGTGCCAGTAGTAGAGCCCAGGGGAATATCCTGGAGCAGTACTTC
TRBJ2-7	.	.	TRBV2	CASSVGGLREQYF	TGTGCCAGCAGTGTCGGGGGGCTACGGGAGCAGTACTTC
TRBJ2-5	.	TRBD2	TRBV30	CAWSVPSGRAKTQYF	TGTGCCTGGAGTGTACCTAGCGGGAGGGCTAAGACCCAGTACTTC
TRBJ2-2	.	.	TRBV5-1	CASSLAVTGELFF	TGCGCCAGCAGCTTGGCGGTCACCGGGGAGCTGTTTTTT
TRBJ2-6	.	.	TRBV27	CASSLKASGANVLTF	TGTGCCAGCAGTTTGAAGGCCTCTGGGGCCAACGTCCTGACTTTC
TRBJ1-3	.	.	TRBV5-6	CASSWGGLSGNTIYF	TGTGCCAGCAGCTGGGGAGGGCTCTCTGGAAACACCATATATTTT
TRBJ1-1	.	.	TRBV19	CASSQTVNTEAFF	TGTGCCAGTAGCCAGACAGTGAACACTGAAGCTTTCTTT
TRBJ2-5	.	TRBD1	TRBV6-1	CASSEAGGAIQETQYF	TGTGCCAGCAGTGAAGCAGGGGGCGCGATTCAAGAGACCCAGTACTTC